A few counts support the clone carrying this TCR beta chain. Enrolled during active infection, Seattle patients were then followed longitudinally. This sample was taken from a study of blood T cell repertoires in COVID-19. For the study at large: Some COVID-19 samples were acute and others convalescent; all came from the United States, Italy and Spain. PBMCs, B-cell-depleted T cells, or T cells provided the cDNA or gDNA that made up the material.

Methods used by the authors: Estimation of nucleated cell counts was performed using reference gene primer amplification. TCRdb's copy holds only in-frame clones and misses some; the assay was immunoSEQ multiplex PCR. The V and J calls and clone size are taken from that table; D and trimming were inferred from the DNA. There are a few hundred thousand clones in the sample; around 88% occur only once, and around 13% lies in the top ten. The length of the CDR3 is 14 residues. V was cut by 3 bases and J by 6 bases, with 13 bases left in between. The germline V gene has CDR1 LNHDA and CDR2 SQIVND (reference sequence).

The sample consisted of peripheral blood. This sequence originates from a woman between 45 and 60 years old with COVID-19, enrolled during active disease. The chain joins TRBV19 to TRBJ2-3; D perhaps matches TRBD1 (6 bases). Here the CDR3 DNA reads TGTGCCAGTAGTATCTCCAGGGGTATGGATACGCAGTATTTT. Translation: CASSISRGMDTQYF.